This TCR beta chain appears in the sequencing data of a study of circulating and synovial CD4+ cells in juvenile arthritis (dated by TCRdb to between 2014 and 2016). Context from the whole study: TCRbeta CDR3 repertoires of circulating HLA-DR+ CD4 T cells, bulk blood CD4 T cells and synovial CD4 T cells were compared within each patient. The goal of the repertoire sequencing was to confirm that synovial clonotypes were enriched in a circulating synovial-like CD4 T cell subset.

The library was made by the immunoSEQ multiplex PCR assay. An external provider performed TCRbeta CDR3 sequencing as a commercial service. Processing in the source paper ran as follows. The analyses used productive nucleotide sequences together with amino acid sequences obtained by in silico translation. Diversity was measured with Renyi entropy across alpha values, using the median of 200 repeated subsamples to equalise sample size. For clustering, the distance between each pair of repertoires was computed as one minus the Chao-modified Jaccard index, which corrected for under-sampling. Frequency-weighted overlap with synovial clonotypes was calculated over 200 sample sizes with 200 draws without replacement at each size, and the overlap was reported at the size of the smaller sample. Not all clones reach the TCRdb copy of this immuneACCESS table, which keeps in-frame sequences only. Checked studies attribute under half of the gap to unresolved V genes and leave the rest unexplained. For V, J and clone size, that table is used; D and trimming come from the DNA. The sample table contains around 18,000 clones; only one count was recorded for about 90% of them. The ten top clones hold less than 0.75% of the sample.

Findings and caveats that apply to the study as a whole: Because CPL samples and bulk blood CD4 samples differed in T cell genome counts by at least an order of magnitude, sample-size effects were addressed. Because overlap with synovium was found to increase with sequencing depth, the full repertoire overlap was likely underestimated by the measured shared-clonotype fractions. The difference between circulating pathogenic-like lymphocytes and bulk blood T cells was not detected by traditional Vbeta family usage analysis. Synovial and circulating pathogenic-like lymphocyte repertoires were less diverse than bulk blood CD4 repertoires, with some CPL samples as oligoclonal as synovium. Circulating pathogenic-like lymphocytes clustered together with synovial T cells, and compared with bulk blood, the circulating pathogenic-like lymphocytes shared a substantially higher fraction of CDR3 sequences with synovium.

In the case of this clone: The antigen this receptor binds is unknown. The input lacks base qualities; no much larger clone sits a single base away.

The sequenced samples were obtained from patients with active juvenile idiopathic arthritis. Cells were sorted immediately after thawing, with dead cells excluded using Live/Dead Fixable Near-IR Stain. Trimming takes 3 bases off V and 3 bases off J; junction bases not matched to a gene: 14. From the cysteine through the phenylalanine, the CDR3 covers 18 amino acids. The sequence is cut down to CDR3 DNA, 54 bases in frame from base 1. From the germline V gene (reference sequence), CDR1 is LNHNV and CDR2 is YYDKDF. Specimen: CD4+ T cells from blood. The clonotype originates from a human donor with juvenile idiopathic arthritis. The V and J segments used are TRBV15 and TRBJ2-7, with 10 bases in between that match TRBD1. The DNA reads as follows: TGTGCCACCAGCAGGGGGGGACTCCGCGGGACAGGGGTCTACGAGCAGTACTTC. It translates to CATSRGGLRGTGVYEQYF.